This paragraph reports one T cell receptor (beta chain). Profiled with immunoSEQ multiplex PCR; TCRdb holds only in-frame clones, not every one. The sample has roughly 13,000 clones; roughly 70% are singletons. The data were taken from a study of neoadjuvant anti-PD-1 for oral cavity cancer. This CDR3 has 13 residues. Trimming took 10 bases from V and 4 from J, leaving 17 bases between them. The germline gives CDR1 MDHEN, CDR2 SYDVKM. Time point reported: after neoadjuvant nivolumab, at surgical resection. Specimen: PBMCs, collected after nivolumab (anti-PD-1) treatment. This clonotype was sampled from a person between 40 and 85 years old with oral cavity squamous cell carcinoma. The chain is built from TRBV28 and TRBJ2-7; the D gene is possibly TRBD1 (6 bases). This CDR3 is CAIDGTTKYEQYF. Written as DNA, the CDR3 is TGTGCCATTGACGGGACAACCAAATACGAGCAGTACTTC.